The clone carrying this T cell receptor (beta chain) has just a few counts. Its target is unknown. This specimen belongs to a study of OX40 agonist ivuxolimab in advanced cancers. As for the study in general: Mean age approximately 55 years, range roughly 23 to 79; roughly 80% male.

CDR1 and CDR2 (germline): SGHNT, YYREEE (reference sequence). Germline trimming cut 4 bases from V and 8 bases from J; bases unmatched to any gene: 5. The CDR3 extends over 14 amino acids. Findings and caveats of the study: Low normalized T-cell clonal expansion also characterized some of the nonresponders.

The assay was immunoSEQ multiplex PCR, and TCRdb's table has in-frame clones only and misses some. The table includes fewer than 55,000 clones, 80% to 90% detected once. The input for sequencing was CD4+ or CD8+ T cells sorted from blood, taken in a trial of the OX40 agonist ivuxolimab. The V gene is TRBV5-4, the J gene TRBJ1-3, with 11 bases fitting TRBD1. The TCR originated in an adult with an advanced solid tumor such as melanoma, head and neck, liver or kidney cancer. Written as DNA, the CDR3 is TGTGCCAGCAGCCACCGGGACAGGGGGGACACCATATATTTT. This encodes CASSHRDRGDTIYF.